This T cell receptor beta chain appears in the sequencing data of a study of blood T cell repertoires in COVID-19. Whole-study context: The analysed material was cDNA or gDNA that came from T cells, B-cell-depleted T cells, or PBMCs.

TCRdb's table, derived via immunoSEQ multiplex PCR, lists solely in-frame clones and lacks some. The sample holds about 200,000 clones; 84% are singletons and the top ten take around 13%. V lost 5 bases to trimming and J lost 6 bases; unmatched junction nucleotides: 0. Germline V gene sequence: CDR1 MGHRA, CDR2 YSYEKL. This CDR3 has 12 residues. The V call is TRBV4-1, the J call TRBJ2-3, with 9 nucleotides matching TRBD2. The sample was peripheral blood. This TCR came from a human donor in a cohort sampled during active COVID-19. The DNA for the CDR3 is TGCGCCAGCAGCAGCGGGAGGGATACGCAGTATTTT. As protein: CASSSGRDTQYF.